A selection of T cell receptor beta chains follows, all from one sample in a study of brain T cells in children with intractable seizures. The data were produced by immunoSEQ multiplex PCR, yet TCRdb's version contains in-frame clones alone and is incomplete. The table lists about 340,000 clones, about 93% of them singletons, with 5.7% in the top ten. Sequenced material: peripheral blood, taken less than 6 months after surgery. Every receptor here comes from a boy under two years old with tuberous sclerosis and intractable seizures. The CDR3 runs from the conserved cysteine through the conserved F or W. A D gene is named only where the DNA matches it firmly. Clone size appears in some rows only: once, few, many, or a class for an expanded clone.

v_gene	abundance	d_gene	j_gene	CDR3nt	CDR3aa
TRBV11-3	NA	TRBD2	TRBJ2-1	TGTGCCAGCAGCAAACGACTAGCGGGTAACAATGAGCAGTTCTTC	CASSKRLAGNNEQFF
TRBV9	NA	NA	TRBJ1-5	TGTGCCAGCAGCGTAGGTATCCTCAGCAATCAGCCCCAGCATTTT	CASSVGILSNQPQHF
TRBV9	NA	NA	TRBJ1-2	TGTGCCAGCAGCGTAGCAGCAGGGACATCTGGCTACACCTTC	CASSVAAGTSGYTF
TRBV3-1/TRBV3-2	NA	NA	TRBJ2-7	TGTGCCAGCAGCCAAGGGCGTGCGGGGTTAACCTACGAGCAGTACTTC	CASSQGRAGLTYEQYF
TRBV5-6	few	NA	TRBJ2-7	TGTGCCAGCAGGGTGTTAGGGGGGCCCTCCTACGAGCAGTACTTC	CASRVLGGPSYEQYF
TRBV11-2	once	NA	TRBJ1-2	TGTGCCAGCAGATCCCGACAGGAGGGGCTAAATGGCTACACCTTC	CASRSRQEGLNGYTF
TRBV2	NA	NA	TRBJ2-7	TGTGCCAGCATCTCCCCTTCGTACGAGCAGTACTTC	CASISPSYEQYF
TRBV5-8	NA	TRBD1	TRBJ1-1	TGTGCCAGCAGCTTGGCCCCGGGACAGGGACACACTGAAGCTTTCTTT	CASSLAPGQGHTEAFF
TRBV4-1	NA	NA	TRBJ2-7	TGCGCCAGCAGCCAAGAATTGGCAGGAAGGGGATACGAGCAGTACTTC	CASSQELAGRGYEQYF
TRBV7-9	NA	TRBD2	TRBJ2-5	TGTGCCAGCAGCTCGTGGAATAGCGGGGGGCCACCCCGAGAGACCCAGTACTTC	CASSSWNSGGPPRETQYF
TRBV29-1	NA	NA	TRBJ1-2	TGCAGCGTTGGGACTCTGGGAGACTATGGCTACACCTTC	CSVGTLGDYGYTF
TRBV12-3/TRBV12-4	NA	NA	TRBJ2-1	TGTGCCAGCAGTCCGGGGAATGAGCAGTTCTTC	CASSPGNEQFF
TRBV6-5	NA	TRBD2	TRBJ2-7	TGTGCCAGCACTCAGAATAGCGGGAGTTTCTACGAGCAGTACTTC	CASTQNSGSFYEQYF
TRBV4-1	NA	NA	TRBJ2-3	TGCGCCAGCAGCCAAGTCGAGGGGAGAAGCACAGATACGCAGTATTTT	CASSQVEGRSTDTQYF